These 14 T cell receptor beta chains were sequenced from one sample in a study of beta chain features in type 1 diabetes. Notes on the study in general: Within each of all four CD4+ subsets, Type 1 diabetes patients had TCRB CDR3s that were moderately but significantly shorter.

Their cognate antigens are unknown. Isolated RNA was reverse transcribed in full, so expressed TCRB transcripts were sequenced. TCRdb's copy holds only in-frame clones and misses some; the assay was immunoSEQ multiplex PCR. The sample carries 250,000 or so clones, around 21% recorded once. Sequencing input: naive CD4+ T cells from blood. The receptors were sampled from a woman aged 40-49 years with type 1 diabetes.

The V call is TRBV15, the J call TRBJ1-5; a possible D gene is TRBD1 (6 bases). Trimming shortened V by 0 bases and J by 4 bases, and 10 bases separated the two germline ends. Germline CDR1 and CDR2: LNHNV and YYDKDF (reference sequence). CDR3 length: 15 amino acids. The CDR3 reads CATSRDMGANQPQHF. CDR3 nucleotide sequence: TGTGCCACCAGCAGAGATATGGGGGCGAATCAGCCCCAGCATTTT.

The V and J genes are TRBV7-9 and TRBJ1-2; D perhaps matches TRBD1 (6 bases). The ends were cut back, 4 bases at V and 6 bases at J, with 9 bases in the middle. The length of the CDR3 is 12 residues. Germline CDR1 is SEHNR and CDR2 is FQNEAQ (reference sequence). This chain's CDR3 is CASSSGVNGYTF. The CDR3 DNA reads TGTGCCAGCAGCTCAGGGGTAAATGGCTACACCTTC.

About this clone itself: The same CDR3 is also encoded by other DNA sequences in this sample. V is TRBV18 and J is TRBJ2-5; TRBD1 agrees at 7 bases. Germline assignment: CDR1 KGHSH and CDR2 LQKENI. V dropped 3 bases and J dropped 2; count of bases not matched to a gene: 0. The CDR3 extends over 13 amino acids. The CDR3 bases are TGTGCCAGCTCACCGGGACAGCAAGAGACCCAGTACTTC. It encodes CASSPGQQETQYF.

The chain is built from TRBV28 and TRBJ2-5; D call uncertain. Germline V gene data show CDR1 as MDHEN and CDR2 as SYDVKM. V was pared by 3 bases and J by 0 bases, with 11 bases between. This CDR3 region has 15 residues. CDR3 DNA sequence: TGTGCCAGCAGTTTTAACTACCAGTACCAAGAGACCCAGTACTTC. It specifies CASSFNYQYQETQYF. The variable domain in full, completed from reference TRBV28 and TRBJ2-5, reads DVKVTQSSRYLVKRTGEKVFLECVQDMDHENMFWYRQDPGLGLRLIYFSYDVKMKEKGDIPEGYSVSREKKERFSLILESASTNQTSMYLCASSFNYQYQETQYFGPGTRLLVL.

The sample holds a few counts of this clone. The V and J genes are TRBV5-4 and TRBJ2-5, with 8 bases fitting TRBD1. From germline, CDR1 is SGHNT and CDR2 YYREEE (reference sequence). Losses at the gene ends were 2 bases for V and 1 base for J; bases not matched to a gene: 4. The CDR3 is made up of 15 amino acids. The CDR3 DNA is TGTGCCAGCAGCTTTTTAACAGGGGGCCAAGAGACCCAGTACTTC. The encoded protein is CASSFLTGGQETQYF.

This chain uses TRBV30 with TRBJ1-1; maybe TRBD1 (5 bases). Trimming left V 0 bases short and J 5 bases short, with 13 bases between. The germline CDR1 and CDR2 sequences are GTSNPN and SVGIG (reference sequence). The CDR3 totals 14 residues. Here the CDR3 reads CAWSVTQGVTEAFF. DNA of the CDR3: TGTGCCTGGAGTGTCACGCAGGGTGTTACTGAAGCTTTCTTT.

This clone was observed a handful of times. The rearrangement links TRBV29-1 to TRBJ1-5; D unclear. Trimming removed 6 bases from V and 0 bases from J, with 9 bases in between. Germline CDR1 is SQVTM and CDR2 is ANQGSEA. This CDR3 has 13 amino acids. CDR3 in DNA: TGCAGCGTCCGACAACATAGCAATCAGCCCCAGCATTTT. Translated, it gives CSVRQHSNQPQHF.

The chain's CDR3 is CSTATGTSNYGYTF. For the CDR3, the DNA is TGCAGCACGGCCACAGGGACCTCTAACTATGGCTACACCTTC. J is TRBJ1-2 and V is TRBV29-1, with D possibly matching TRBD1 (6 bases). Trimming took off 8 bases at V and 0 bases at J, with 16 bases between the two ends. The length of the CDR3 is 14 residues. Per germline, CDR1 SQVTM and CDR2 ANQGSEA. The full variable domain, in which reference TRBV29-1 and TRBJ1-2 provide the parts outside the CDR3, is SAVISQKPSRDICQRGTSLTIQCQVDSQVTMMFWYRQQPGQSLTLIATANQGSEATYESGFVIDKFPISRPNLTFSTLTVSNMSPEDSSIYLCSTATGTSNYGYTFGSGTRLTVV.

This clone was seen more than once but under ten times. The V call is TRBV29-1, the J call TRBJ2-7; 11 bases are shared with TRBD2. Germline V gives CDR1 SQVTM, CDR2 ANQGSEA. V was pared by 5 bases and J by 4 bases, with 7 bases of the junction left unmatched. The CDR3 totals 14 residues. The DNA for the CDR3 is TGCAGCGTTAGACTAGCGGGGATAGCGTACGAGCAGTACTTC. Translated: CSVRLAGIAYEQYF.

The rearrangement joins TRBV6-1 to TRBJ1-2, with unresolved D. Germline values: CDR1 MNHNS, CDR2 SASEGT. The CDR3 loop spans 15 amino acids. The V end lost 4 bases, the J end lost 0 bases, and 12 bases lay between the germline ends. DNA for the CDR3: TGTGCCAGCAGTGGGATCACAGTCGCTAACTATGGCTACACCTTC. It yields the protein CASSGITVANYGYTF.

This clone turned up a few times. The V and J genes are TRBV5-1 and TRBJ1-1; D gene ambiguous. CDR1 and CDR2 from the germline V gene are SGHRS and YFSETQ. Trimming shortened V by 0 bases and J by 1 base, and 13 bases separated the two germline ends. The CDR3 covers 16 residues. CDR3 residues: CASSLATVRENTEAFF. Here the CDR3 DNA reads TGCGCCAGCAGCTTGGCAACGGTGAGGGAGAACACTGAAGCTTTCTTT.

The gene calls are TRBV28 and TRBJ2-3; no reliable D call. Per germline, CDR1 MDHEN and CDR2 SYDVKM. The CDR3 spans 13 residues. V was trimmed by 3 bases and J by 9 bases, leaving 13 bases between them. The CDR3 protein is CASSLKVPGTQYF. Written as DNA, the CDR3 is TGTGCCAGCAGTTTGAAAGTGCCCGGGACGCAGTATTTT. The entire variable domain, with the rest obtained from reference TRBV28 and TRBJ2-3, is as follows: DVKVTQSSRYLVKRTGEKVFLECVQDMDHENMFWYRQDPGLGLRLIYFSYDVKMKEKGDIPEGYSVSREKKERFSLILESASTNQTSMYLCASSLKVPGTQYFGPGTRLTVL.

This clone showed up just a few times. The rearrangement joins TRBV7-9 to TRBJ2-5; D is unresolved. Trimming left V 4 bases short and J 0 bases short, with 9 bases between. Germline V gene data show CDR1 as SEHNR and CDR2 as FQNEAQ (reference sequence). The CDR3 contains 14 residues. The CDR3: CASSSATYQETQYF. CDR3 nucleotides: TGTGCCAGCAGCTCCGCTACGTACCAAGAGACCCAGTACTTC.

CDR3 residues: CASGGPSPKDTQYF. DNA of the CDR3: TGTGCCAGCGGGGGCCCCTCCCCTAAAGATACGCAGTATTTT. V is TRBV9 and J is TRBJ2-3; a possible D gene is TRBD1 (6 bases). V was shortened by 7 bases and J by 5 bases, with 17 bases between the two germline ends. This CDR3 contains 14 residues. The germline V gene has CDR1 SGDLS and CDR2 YYNGEE.